The 3 T cell receptor beta chains presented below share a single source sample, sequenced in a study of T cells in Graves' hyperthyroidism and ophthalmopathy. Using RNA transcripts as the source, TCR beta CDR3 regions were amplified. An initial round of RT-PCR targeting the TCR CDR3 relied on the HTBI primer set. TCRdb itself ran the multiplex PCR reads through MiXCR, one entry per CDR3 protein. The profile shows under 750,000 distinct CDR3 sequences, about 17% of them singletons. The sample taken for sequencing was blood. Receptors originate from a woman aged 50 to 65 with Graves' hyperthyroidism that later progressed to Graves' ophthalmopathy.

Ten or more counts support this clonotype. The V call is TRBV18, the J call TRBJ1-4; D unresolved. Trimming left V 2 bases short and J 7 bases short, with 8 bases between. Germline CDR1 KGHSH, CDR2 LQKENI. This CDR3 is 13 amino acids long. In DNA, the CDR3 is TGTGCCAGCTCACCAGGGGAGGGTGAAAAACTGTTTTTT. Amino acids: CASSPGEGEKLFF.

This clonotype has at least ten counts. The J gene is TRBJ2-7, the V gene TRBV20-1, with a weak D call TRBD1 (6 bases). V lost 6 bases to trimming and J lost 4 bases, with 19 bases between them. The CDR3 totals 14 residues. Looked up from germline, CDR1 is DFQATT and CDR2 is SNEGSKA (reference sequence). CDR3 residues: CSAPANTGSYEQYF. CDR3 bases: TGCAGTGCCCCAGCCAATACAGGGTCGTACGAGCAGTACTTC.

In its sample, this clonotype was seen a few times. DNA for the CDR3: TGTGCCAGCGGACAGTCTGGAAACACCATATATTTT. This sequence encodes CASGQSGNTIYF. The rearrangement links TRBV2 to TRBJ1-3; D is perhaps TRBD1 (6 bases). Germline lookup yields CDR1 SNHLY and CDR2 FYNNEI. V was pared by 8 bases and J by 1 base, with 6 bases between. The CDR3 length is 12 residues.